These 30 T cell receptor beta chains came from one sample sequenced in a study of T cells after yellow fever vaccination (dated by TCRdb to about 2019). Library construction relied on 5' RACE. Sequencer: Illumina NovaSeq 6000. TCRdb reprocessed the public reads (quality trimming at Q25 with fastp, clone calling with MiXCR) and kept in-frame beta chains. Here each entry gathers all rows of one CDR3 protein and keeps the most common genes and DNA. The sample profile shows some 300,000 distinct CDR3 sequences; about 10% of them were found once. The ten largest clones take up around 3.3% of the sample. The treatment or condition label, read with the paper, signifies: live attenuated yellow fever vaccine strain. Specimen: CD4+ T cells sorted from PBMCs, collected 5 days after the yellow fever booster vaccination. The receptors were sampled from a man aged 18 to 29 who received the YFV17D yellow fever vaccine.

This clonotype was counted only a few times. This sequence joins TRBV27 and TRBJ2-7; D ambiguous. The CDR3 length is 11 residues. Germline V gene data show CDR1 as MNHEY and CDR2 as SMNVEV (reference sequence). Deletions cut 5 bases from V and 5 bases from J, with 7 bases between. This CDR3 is CASSRMNEQYF. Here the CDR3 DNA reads TGTGCCAGCAGTCGAATGAACGAGCAGTACTTC.

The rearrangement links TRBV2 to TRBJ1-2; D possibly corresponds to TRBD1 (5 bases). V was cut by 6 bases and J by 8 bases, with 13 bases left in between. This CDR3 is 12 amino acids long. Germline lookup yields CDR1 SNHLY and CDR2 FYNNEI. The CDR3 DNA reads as TGTGCCAGCAGGCCCGATGGGGACGGCTACACCTTC. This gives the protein CASRPDGDGYTF. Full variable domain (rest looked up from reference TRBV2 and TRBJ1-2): EPEVTQTPSHQVTQMGQEVILRCVPISNHLYFYWYRQILGQKVEFLVSFYNNEISEKSEIFDDQFSVERPDGSNFTLKIRSTKLEDSAMYFCASRPDGDGYTFGSGTRLTVV.

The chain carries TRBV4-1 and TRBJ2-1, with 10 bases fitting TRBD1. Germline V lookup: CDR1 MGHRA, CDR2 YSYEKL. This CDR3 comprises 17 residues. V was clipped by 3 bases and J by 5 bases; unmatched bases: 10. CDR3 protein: CASSHPGDRGTNNEQFF. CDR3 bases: TGCGCCAGCAGCCATCCCGGGGACAGGGGTACGAACAATGAGCAGTTCTTC.

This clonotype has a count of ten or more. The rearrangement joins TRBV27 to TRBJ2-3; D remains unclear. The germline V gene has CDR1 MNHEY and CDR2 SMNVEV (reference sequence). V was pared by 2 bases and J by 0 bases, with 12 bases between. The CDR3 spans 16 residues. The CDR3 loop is CASSLLGGTSTDTQYF. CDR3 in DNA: TGTGCCAGCAGTTTACTAGGCGGAACTAGCACAGATACGCAGTATTTT.

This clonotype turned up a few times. CDR3 residues: CASSPIYLEAGELFF. The CDR3 DNA follows: TGTGCCAGCTCACCAATCTACCTGGAAGCCGGGGAGCTGTTTTTT. V is TRBV18 and J is TRBJ2-2; D remains unclear. The CDR3 is 15 residues long. Looked up from germline, CDR1 is KGHSH and CDR2 is LQKENI. V was shortened by 2 bases and J by 6 bases, with 13 bases between the two germline ends.

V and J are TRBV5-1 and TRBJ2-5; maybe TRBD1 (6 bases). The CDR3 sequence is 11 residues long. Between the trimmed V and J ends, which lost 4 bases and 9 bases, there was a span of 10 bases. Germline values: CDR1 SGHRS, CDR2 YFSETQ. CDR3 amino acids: CASSSQGSQYF. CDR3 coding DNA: TGCGCCAGCAGCAGTCAGGGGTCCCAGTACTTC.

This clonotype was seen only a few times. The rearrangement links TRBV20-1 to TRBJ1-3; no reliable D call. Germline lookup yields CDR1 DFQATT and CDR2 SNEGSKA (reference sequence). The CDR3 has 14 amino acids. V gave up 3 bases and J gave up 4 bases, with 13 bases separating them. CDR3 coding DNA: TGCAGTGCTAGTTATAGCACAGTCGGAAACACCATATATTTT. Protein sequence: CSASYSTVGNTIYF.

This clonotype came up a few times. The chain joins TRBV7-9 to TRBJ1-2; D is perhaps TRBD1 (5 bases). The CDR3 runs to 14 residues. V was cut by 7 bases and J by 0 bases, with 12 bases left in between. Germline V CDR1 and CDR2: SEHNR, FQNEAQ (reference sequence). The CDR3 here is CASNFGGSNYGYTF. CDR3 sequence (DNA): TGTGCCAGCAACTTCGGGGGATCTAACTATGGCTACACCTTC.

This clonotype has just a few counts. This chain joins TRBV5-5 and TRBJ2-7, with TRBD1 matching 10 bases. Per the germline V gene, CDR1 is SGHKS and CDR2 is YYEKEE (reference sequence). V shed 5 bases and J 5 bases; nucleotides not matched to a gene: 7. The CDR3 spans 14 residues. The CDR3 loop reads CASRPRQGADEQYF. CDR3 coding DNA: TGTGCCAGCAGGCCTAGACAGGGGGCGGACGAGCAGTACTTC.

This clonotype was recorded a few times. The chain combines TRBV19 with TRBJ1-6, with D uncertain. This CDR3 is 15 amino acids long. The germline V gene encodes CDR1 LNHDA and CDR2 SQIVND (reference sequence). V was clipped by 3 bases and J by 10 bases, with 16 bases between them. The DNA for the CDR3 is TGTGCCAGTAGTATCTTTGGTTACGAGGCCTCACCCCTCCACTTT. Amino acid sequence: CASSIFGYEASPLHF.

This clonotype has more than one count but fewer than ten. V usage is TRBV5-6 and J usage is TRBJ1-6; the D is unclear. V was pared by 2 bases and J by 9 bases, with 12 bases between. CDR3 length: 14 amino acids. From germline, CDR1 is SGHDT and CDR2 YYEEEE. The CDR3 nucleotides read TGTGCCAGCAGCTTCCGGGTTTTAGCTTCACCCCTCCACTTT. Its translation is CASSFRVLASPLHF.

The CDR3 loop is CSARYNEQFF. In nucleotides, the CDR3 is TGCAGTGCTAGATACAATGAGCAGTTCTTC. The J gene is TRBJ2-1, the V gene TRBV20-1; D is ambiguous. This CDR3 has 10 amino acids. The V end lost 2 bases, the J end lost 4 bases, and 0 bases lay between the germline ends. Germline V CDR1 and CDR2: DFQATT, SNEGSKA (reference sequence).

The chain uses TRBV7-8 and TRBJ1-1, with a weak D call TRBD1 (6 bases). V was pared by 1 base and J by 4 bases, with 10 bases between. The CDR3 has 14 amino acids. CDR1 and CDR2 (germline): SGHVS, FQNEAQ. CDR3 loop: CASSLEGGSTEAFF. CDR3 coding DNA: TGTGCCAGCAGCTTAGAGGGGGGGAGCACTGAAGCTTTCTTT. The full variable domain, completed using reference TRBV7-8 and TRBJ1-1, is GAGVSQSPRYKVAKRGQDVALRCDPISGHVSLFWYQQALGQGPEFLTYFQNEAQLDKSGLPSDRFFAERPEGSVSTLKIQRTQQEDSAVYLCASSLEGGSTEAFFGQGTRLTVV.

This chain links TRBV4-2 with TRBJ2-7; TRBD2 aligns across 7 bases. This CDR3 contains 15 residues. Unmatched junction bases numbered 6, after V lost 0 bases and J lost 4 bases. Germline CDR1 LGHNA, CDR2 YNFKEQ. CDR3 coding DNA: TGTGCCAGCAGCCAAGAGCGGGGGAGTAGATACGAGCAGTACTTC. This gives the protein CASSQERGSRYEQYF.

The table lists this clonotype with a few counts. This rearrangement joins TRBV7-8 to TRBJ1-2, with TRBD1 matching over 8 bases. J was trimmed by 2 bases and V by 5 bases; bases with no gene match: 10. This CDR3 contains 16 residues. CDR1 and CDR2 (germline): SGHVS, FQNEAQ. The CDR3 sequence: CASSRRRGTGNYGYTF. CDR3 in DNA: TGTGCCAGCAGCCGTAGACGCGGGACAGGCAACTATGGCTACACCTTC.

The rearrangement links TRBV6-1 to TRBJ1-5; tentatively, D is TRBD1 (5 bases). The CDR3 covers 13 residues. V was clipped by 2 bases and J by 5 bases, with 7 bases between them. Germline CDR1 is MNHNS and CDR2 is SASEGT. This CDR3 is CASSEWGDQPQHF. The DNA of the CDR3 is TGTGCCAGCAGTGAATGGGGGGATCAGCCCCAGCATTTT.

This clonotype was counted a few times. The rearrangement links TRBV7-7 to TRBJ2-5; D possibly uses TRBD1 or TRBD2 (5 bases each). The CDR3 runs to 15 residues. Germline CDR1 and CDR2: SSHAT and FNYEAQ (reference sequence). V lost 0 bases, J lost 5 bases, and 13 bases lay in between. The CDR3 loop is CASSLAFSRGETQYF. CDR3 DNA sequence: TGTGCCAGCAGCTTAGCGTTTAGCCGGGGCGAGACCCAGTACTTC.

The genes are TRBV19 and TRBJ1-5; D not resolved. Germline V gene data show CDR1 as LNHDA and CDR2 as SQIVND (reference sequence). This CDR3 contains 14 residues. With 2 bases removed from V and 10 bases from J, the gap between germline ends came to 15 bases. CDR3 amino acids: CASSIWGDSRPQHF. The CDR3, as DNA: TGTGCCAGTAGTATATGGGGAGACTCTCGCCCCCAGCATTTT.

CDR3 coding DNA: TGCGCCAGCAGCCAAGAAGTTGGACTCCCGCAAAAACTTCAGTACTTC. Protein: CASSQEVGLPQKLQYF. This chain joins TRBV4-1 and TRBJ2-4, with TRBD2 as a possible D gene (5 bases). Germline V CDR1 and CDR2: MGHRA, YSYEKL. The V gene lost 0 bases and the J gene lost 11 bases, with 20 bases spanning the gap. The CDR3 totals 16 residues.

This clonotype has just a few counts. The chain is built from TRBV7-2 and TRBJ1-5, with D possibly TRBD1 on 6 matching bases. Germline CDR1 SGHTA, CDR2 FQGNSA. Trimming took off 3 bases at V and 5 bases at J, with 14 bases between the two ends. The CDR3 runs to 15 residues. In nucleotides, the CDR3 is TGTGCCAGCAGCTTCAACAGGGAACCGCATCAGCCCCAGCATTTT. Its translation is CASSFNREPHQPQHF.

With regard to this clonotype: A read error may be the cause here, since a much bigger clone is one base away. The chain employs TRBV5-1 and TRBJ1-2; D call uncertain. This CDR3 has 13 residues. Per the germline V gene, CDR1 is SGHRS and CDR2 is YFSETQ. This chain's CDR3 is CASCLDGPVGYTF. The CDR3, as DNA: TGCGCCAGCTGCTTGGATGGCCCCGTGGGCTACACCTTC.

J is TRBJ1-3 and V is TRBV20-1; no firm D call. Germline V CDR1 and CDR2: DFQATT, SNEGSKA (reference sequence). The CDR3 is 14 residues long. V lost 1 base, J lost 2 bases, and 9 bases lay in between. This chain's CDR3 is CSARVGRPGNTIYF. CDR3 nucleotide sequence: TGCAGTGCTAGAGTTGGTAGACCTGGAAACACCATATATTTT.

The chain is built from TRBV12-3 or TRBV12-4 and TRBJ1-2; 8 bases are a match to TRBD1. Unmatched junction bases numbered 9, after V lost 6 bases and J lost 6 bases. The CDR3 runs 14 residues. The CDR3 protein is CASSPSRGRNGYTF. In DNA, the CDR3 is TGTGCCAGCAGCCCCTCCAGGGGGCGGAATGGCTACACCTTC.

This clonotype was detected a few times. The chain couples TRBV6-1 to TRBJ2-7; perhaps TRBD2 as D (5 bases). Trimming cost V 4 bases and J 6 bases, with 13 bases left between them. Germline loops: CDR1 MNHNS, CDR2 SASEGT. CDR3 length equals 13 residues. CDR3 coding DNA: TGTGCCAGCAGTGTAGTCCGAGGAGGCGAGCAGTACTTC. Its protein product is CASSVVRGGEQYF.

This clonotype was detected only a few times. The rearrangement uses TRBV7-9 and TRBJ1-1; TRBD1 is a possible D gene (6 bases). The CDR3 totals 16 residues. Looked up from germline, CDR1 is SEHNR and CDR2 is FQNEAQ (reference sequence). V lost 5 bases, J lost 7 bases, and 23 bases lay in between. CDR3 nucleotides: TGTGCCAGCAGCCTTAGTGGAATGGGGAAGGGGGATGAAGCTTTCTTT. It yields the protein CASSLSGMGKGDEAFF.

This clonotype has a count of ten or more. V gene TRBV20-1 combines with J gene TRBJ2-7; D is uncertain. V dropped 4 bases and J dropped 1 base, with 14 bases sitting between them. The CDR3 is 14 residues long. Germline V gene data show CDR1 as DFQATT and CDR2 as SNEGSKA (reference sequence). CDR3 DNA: TGCAGTGCTATAGACCCCGGTCCTTCCTACGAGCAGTACTTC. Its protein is CSAIDPGPSYEQYF.

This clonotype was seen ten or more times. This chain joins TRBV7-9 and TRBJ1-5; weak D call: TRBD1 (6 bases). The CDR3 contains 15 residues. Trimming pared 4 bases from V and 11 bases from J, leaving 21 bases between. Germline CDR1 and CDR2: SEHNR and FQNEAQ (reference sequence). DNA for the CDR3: TGTGCCAGCAGCTCAGCCGGGGGGGGGCGACTGACCCAGCATTTT. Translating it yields CASSSAGGGRLTQHF.

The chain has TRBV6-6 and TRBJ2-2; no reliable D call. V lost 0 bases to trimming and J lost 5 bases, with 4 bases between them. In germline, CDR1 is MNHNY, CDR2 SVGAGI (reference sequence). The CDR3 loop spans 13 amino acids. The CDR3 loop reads CASSYSLTGELFF. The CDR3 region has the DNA TGTGCCAGCAGTTACTCGCTGACCGGGGAGCTGTTTTTT.

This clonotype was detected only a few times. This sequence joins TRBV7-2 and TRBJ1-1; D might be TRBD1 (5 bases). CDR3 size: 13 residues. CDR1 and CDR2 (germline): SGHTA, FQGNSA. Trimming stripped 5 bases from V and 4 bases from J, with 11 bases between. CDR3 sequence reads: CASSTRQFTEAFF. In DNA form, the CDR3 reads TGTGCCAGCAGCACCCGACAGTTCACTGAAGCTTTCTTT.

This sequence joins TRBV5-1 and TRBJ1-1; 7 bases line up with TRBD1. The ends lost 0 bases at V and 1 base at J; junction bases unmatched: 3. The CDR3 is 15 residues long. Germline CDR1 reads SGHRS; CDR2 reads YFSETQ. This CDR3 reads CASSLGTGWNTEAFF. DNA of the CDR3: TGCGCCAGCAGCTTGGGGACAGGATGGAACACTGAAGCTTTCTTT.